Following are 8 T cell receptor beta chains from one sample sequenced in a study of T cells in Graves' hyperthyroidism and ophthalmopathy. The source material, RNA transcripts, was used to amplify TCR beta CDR3 regions. HTBI primers drove first-round RT-PCR of the TCR CDR3. From the multiplex PCR reads, TCRdb called clonotypes with MiXCR, one entry per CDR3 protein. In the table there are a few hundred thousand distinct CDR3 sequences, roughly 50% of which are singletons. Input material: peripheral blood or thyroid tissue (not recorded which). These receptor sequences come from a woman younger than 30 with Graves' hyperthyroidism.

There are many counts of this clonotype. The J gene is TRBJ1-5, the V gene TRBV19, with D perhaps matching TRBD1 (6 bases). With 4 bases removed from V and 7 bases from J, the gap between germline ends came to 17 bases. CDR1 is LNHDA, CDR2 SQIVND, per germline (reference sequence). The CDR3 is 15 residues long. The chain's CDR3 is CASSTENRVGQPQHF. In nucleotides, the CDR3 is TGTGCCAGTAGTACAGAAAACAGGGTGGGACAGCCCCAGCATTTT. Based on the CDR3 plus reference TRBV19 and TRBJ1-5, the full variable domain is DGGITQSPKYLFRKEGQNVTLSCEQNLNHDAMYWYRQDPGQGLRLIYYSQIVNDFQKGDIAEGYSVSREKKESFPLTVTSAQKNPTAFYLCASSTENRVGQPQHFGDGTRLSIL.

This clonotype was found a few times. V is TRBV28 and J is TRBJ1-4; D not resolved. V lost 3 bases, J lost 8 bases, and 19 bases lay in between. Germline-derived CDR1 and CDR2 are MDHEN and SYDVKM. The CDR3 sequence is 16 residues long. The CDR3 is CASSLPAPGSREKLFF. The CDR3 DNA reads TGTGCCAGCAGTTTGCCGGCCCCGGGAAGCAGGGAAAAACTGTTTTTT.

A note on this clonotype: One end of the junction fails to match germline, which may point to a read error. The V gene is TRBV25-1, the J gene TRBJ2-5; the match to TRBD1 covers 7 bases. CDR1 MGHDK and CDR2 SYGVNS come from the germline V gene. The CDR3 is 12 amino acids. CDR3 sequence reads: CASSTGEEAQYF. CDR3 nucleotides: TGTGCCAGCTCAACAGGGGAAGAGGCCCAGTACTTC.

Ten or more counts support this clonotype. CDR3 DNA sequence: TGTGCCAGCAGTATCGGGACTTTCTCTGGGGCCAACGTCCTGACTTTC. Translation: CASSIGTFSGANVLTF. The V call is TRBV2, the J call TRBJ2-6, with a possible D match to TRBD2 (6 bases). Per the germline V gene, CDR1 is SNHLY and CDR2 is FYNNEI. Trimming removed 5 bases at V and 0 bases at J, with 11 bases between. The CDR3 is made up of 16 amino acids.

This clonotype was seen many times. V and J are TRBV2 and TRBJ1-2, with 7 bases matching TRBD1. V lost 3 bases, J lost 8 bases, and 6 bases stayed unmatched. Germline values: CDR1 SNHLY, CDR2 FYNNEI. The CDR3 is made up of 13 amino acids. Here the CDR3 reads CASSDMGQYGYTF. The CDR3 DNA is TGTGCCAGCAGTGATATGGGACAGTACGGCTACACCTTC.

The chain carries TRBV7-9 and TRBJ1-3; D uncertain. Germline loops: CDR1 SEHNR, CDR2 FQNEAQ (reference sequence). V lost 1 base to trimming and J lost 0 bases, with 7 bases between them. The CDR3 is 15 residues long. The CDR3 protein is CASSLGPLSGNTIYF. The CDR3 DNA reads as TGTGCCAGCAGCTTAGGTCCTCTCTCTGGAAACACCATATATTTT.

This sequence joins TRBV2 and TRBJ2-7, with no clear D. Trimming removed 5 bases from V and 5 bases from J, with 16 bases in between. Germline CDR1 and CDR2: SNHLY and FYNNEI. This CDR3 has 14 residues. CDR3 DNA sequence: TGTGCCAGCAGTTATACTCAGAAAACGCACGAGCAGTACTTC. Residues: CASSYTQKTHEQYF.

The chain has TRBV29-1 and TRBJ2-7; D is undetermined. Germline CDR1 reads SQVTM; CDR2 reads ANQGSEA. Trimming cost V 8 bases and J 7 bases, with 18 bases left between them. CDR3 length: 12 amino acids. CDR3 loop: CSLERPGREQYF. In DNA form, the CDR3 reads TGCAGCTTGGAACGGCCCGGCCGGGAGCAGTACTTC.